This T cell receptor beta chain was sequenced for a study of cytomegalovirus exposure and HLA in healthy donors. Whole-study results and caveats: Among TCR beta chains of equal frequency, HLA-associated ones were more clonally expanded in a later analysis. Altogether, 160 or so TCR beta chains were recorded as cytomegalovirus-associated.

Trimming cost V 0 bases and J 4 bases, with 19 bases left between them. CDR3 length: 18 amino acids. From germline, CDR1 is KGHSH and CDR2 LQKENI. About this clone itself: Its antigen is unknown.

This PCR relied on a set of 60 Vbeta primers and 13 Jbeta primers. Assay: immunoSEQ multiplex PCR; the TCRdb copy retains only in-frame clones and omits some. The data show over 95,000 clones, over 70% seen once. This receptor was taken from a woman in her thirties or forties in good health and CMV-seropositive. The sample taken for sequencing was PBMCs. The chain joins TRBV18 to TRBJ2-1; weak D call: TRBD2 (6 bases). The DNA of the CDR3 is TGTGCCAGCTCACCACCGGGAGTCCCGGGACTCTCGTACAATGAGCAGTTCTTC. It is translated as CASSPPGVPGLSYNEQFF.